The 14 T cell receptor beta chains presented below share a single source sample, sequenced in a study of PD-1 blockade in classical Hodgkin lymphoma. Some clones are missing from TCRdb's copy, which holds only in-frame ones; the method was immunoSEQ multiplex PCR. The sample carries 28,000 or so clones, 72% recorded once. As for time point: cycle 4 day 1 (C4D1), after more than five weeks of nivolumab. Each and every patient relapsed after autologous stem cell transplantation, and patients got differing brentuximab vedotin exposure. Here the sequenced sample was peripheral blood mononuclear cells (PBMCs), taken before the fourth cycle of nivolumab. These receptors were taken from a human donor with classical Hodgkin lymphoma.

The chain combines TRBV4-3 with TRBJ2-1; 13 bases agree with TRBD2. The CDR3 has 16 residues. The germline V gene encodes CDR1 LGHNA and CDR2 YSLEER. J lost 4 bases, V lost 0 bases, and 0 bases had no gene match. As DNA, the CDR3 is TGCGCCAGCAGCCAAGAGGGACTAGCGGGATACAATGAGCAGTTCTTC. This gives the protein CASSQEGLAGYNEQFF.

This clone was seen a handful of times. The chain is built from TRBV25-1 and TRBJ2-7, with 8 positions matching TRBD1. Germline CDR1 and CDR2: MGHDK and SYGVNS. The CDR3 sequence is 14 residues long. Losses at the gene ends were 9 bases for V and 4 bases for J; bases not matched to a gene: 11. Written as DNA, the CDR3 is TGTGCCAGTAATTCCGAGACAGGGGCGTACGAGCAGTACTTC. Translating it yields CASNSETGAYEQYF.

The V call is TRBV5-1, the J call TRBJ2-3; 9 bases match TRBD2. V shed 6 bases and J 4 bases; nucleotides not matched to a gene: 6. Per germline, CDR1 SGHRS and CDR2 YFSETQ. The CDR3 consists of 14 residues. The CDR3 sequence is CASKLAGVADTQYF. CDR3 nucleotide sequence: TGCGCCAGCAAATTAGCGGGGGTGGCAGATACGCAGTATTTT.

The V and J genes are TRBV4-2 and TRBJ2-4, with D possibly TRBD1 on 6 matching bases. Germline V gene sequence: CDR1 LGHNA, CDR2 YNFKEQ. Trimming took off 5 bases at V and 3 bases at J, with 11 bases between the two ends. The CDR3 extends over 14 amino acids. The CDR3 spells CASSSGVGKNIQYF. DNA for the CDR3: TGTGCCAGCAGCTCAGGGGTGGGCAAAAACATTCAGTACTTC.

The J gene is TRBJ2-3, the V gene TRBV11-2; D perhaps matches TRBD2 (6 bases). V lost 1 base and J lost 4, with 12 bases in between. This CDR3 has 15 amino acids. From germline, CDR1 is SGHAT and CDR2 FQNNGV. This chain's CDR3 is CASSLGMRRADTQYF. CDR3 nucleotides: TGTGCCAGCAGCTTAGGCATGAGGAGGGCAGATACGCAGTATTTT.

The chain uses TRBV19 and TRBJ1-5; the D gene is possibly TRBD1 (6 bases). The V end was cut by 1 base, the J end by 5 bases, with 18 bases between. CDR1 is LNHDA and CDR2 is SQIVND in the germline V gene (reference sequence). The CDR3 sequence is 17 residues long. CDR3 bases: TGTGCCAGTAGTATAGGGGGGACCGGGACACGGTATCAGCCCCAGCATTTT. Amino acids: CASSIGGTGTRYQPQHF.

The chain carries TRBV2 and TRBJ1-2, with 7 bases that match TRBD1. Germline CDR1 and CDR2: SNHLY and FYNNEI. With V trimmed by 8 bases and J by 4 bases, 7 bases remained unmatched. This CDR3 has 13 amino acids. The CDR3 reads CASRPGQTYGYTF. The CDR3 DNA reads TGTGCCAGCCGTCCGGGACAGACCTATGGCTACACCTTC.

This chain links TRBV6-6 with TRBJ1-1; 9 bases fit TRBD1. The length of the CDR3 is 15 residues. The germline V gene has CDR1 MNHNY and CDR2 SVGAGI (reference sequence). V lost 8 bases, J lost 4 bases, and 11 bases stayed unmatched. The CDR3 sequence: CASRWEGTGPTEAFF. The DNA for the CDR3 is TGTGCCAGCCGGTGGGAGGGGACAGGGCCCACTGAAGCTTTCTTT.

The V call is TRBV16, the J call TRBJ2-3, with D unresolved. This CDR3 contains 15 residues. Germline V gene data show CDR1 as KGHSY and CDR2 as FQNENV. Trimming removed 4 bases at V and 2 bases at J, with 13 bases between. This chain's CDR3 is CASSPRQLNTDTQYF. The CDR3 nucleotides are TGTGCCAGCAGCCCCCGACAACTAAACACAGATACGCAGTATTTT.

V usage is TRBV7-6 and J usage is TRBJ2-5; D ambiguous. Trimming pared 11 bases from V and 0 bases from J, leaving 13 bases between. The CDR3 sequence is 13 residues long. CDR1 is SGHVS and CDR2 is FNYEAQ in the germline V gene. CDR3 protein: CAVKQRDQETQYF. The CDR3 bases are TGTGCCGTGAAGCAGAGAGACCAAGAGACCCAGTACTTC.

V and J are TRBV6-6 and TRBJ2-7; D is perhaps TRBD2 (5 bases). CDR1 MNHNY and CDR2 SVGAGI come from the germline V gene (reference sequence). V lost 2 bases to trimming and J lost 2 bases, with 7 bases between them. The CDR3 loop spans 13 amino acids. CDR3 region: CASSYRETYEQYF. DNA for the CDR3: TGTGCCAGCAGTTACAGGGAGACCTACGAGCAGTACTTC.

This sequence joins TRBV5-5 and TRBJ1-2; D gene uncertain. Trimming removed 4 bases from V and 0 bases from J, with 7 bases in between. This CDR3 is built from 13 residues. Germline V gene data show CDR1 as SGHKS and CDR2 as YYEKEE (reference sequence). CDR3 amino acids: CASSLGANYGYTF. The CDR3 DNA is TGTGCCAGCAGCCTCGGGGCTAACTATGGCTACACCTTC.

The gene calls are TRBV19 and TRBJ1-1, with D maybe TRBD1 (6 bases). This CDR3 is 15 amino acids long. Germline V gene sequence: CDR1 LNHDA, CDR2 SQIVND (reference sequence). Trimming removed 5 bases from V and 0 bases from J, with 13 bases in between. CDR3 sequence (DNA): TGTGCCAGTAGTGTGGGCGGGACAATGAACACTGAAGCTTTCTTT. It yields the protein CASSVGGTMNTEAFF.

The chain is built from TRBV6-6 and TRBJ2-3; D is undetermined. Trimming took off 4 bases at V and 2 bases at J, with 4 bases between the two ends. The CDR3 runs 12 residues. Germline CDR1 reads MNHNY; CDR2 reads SVGAGI (reference sequence). The CDR3 is CASSLYTDTQYF. The DNA of the CDR3 is TGTGCCAGCAGTTTGTACACAGATACGCAGTATTTT.